This T cell receptor beta chain was found in a study of T cells in Graves' hyperthyroidism and ophthalmopathy (dated by TCRdb to about 2019). Broadly, across the study: Peripheral blood samples were taken at initial diagnosis, before any treatment was given. A discovery cohort of about 95 patients, 43 with Graves' ophthalmopathy and about 58 with stable Graves' hyperthyroidism, was used to find distinguishing TCR V-J signatures. Prospective prediction of ophthalmopathy was tested in an independent validation cohort of fewer than 20 hyperthyroidism patients and 17 patients who later progressed to ophthalmopathy. The 100 or so discovery patients were divided at random into training and test sets in a 7:3 ratio. In addition, the study compared T-cell repertoires in thyroid tissue and in blood from roughly 6 Graves' hyperthyroidism patients. After blood sampling, hyperthyroidism patients were treated with methimazole at a starting dose of 30 mg daily, and ophthalmopathy patients were treated with high-dose intravenous methylprednisolone. According to the paper, TCR Vbeta CDR3 sequencing was carried out on 135 peripheral blood samples, which came from over 40 ophthalmopathy, approximately 78 hyperthyroidism and some 17 progressor patients.

Its CDR3 holds 13 amino acids, cysteine through phenylalanine. The DNA shown is the 39-base CDR3, in frame from base 1. The germline ends are 14 bases apart after V is trimmed by 4 bases and J by 9 bases. CDR1 is given as LGHDT and CDR2 as YNNKEL, both from the germline V gene (reference sequence). In the ophthalmopathy patients, disease was moderately to severely active, with a Clinical Activity Score of 3 or more, a NOSPECS grade of 4 or more, and a duration of less than 3 months. Patients with uncontrolled infections, other autoimmune diseases, pregnancy or lactation were excluded. Diagnoses were based on clinical symptoms, serum thyroxine and TRAb, thyroid ultrasound and orbital computed tomography. PBMCs were isolated from about 9.2 ml of fresh peripheral blood by Ficoll-Paque density gradient centrifugation. Trizol reagent was used to extract total RNA, and RNA quality was then checked on an Agilent 2100 Bioanalyzer.

Broad study findings and their caveats: Ophthalmopathy was separated from stable hyperthyroidism by a 13 V-J signature model, with approximately 86% sensitivity and roughly 81% specificity obtained in cross-validation and 80%/75% obtained in testing. Most expanded thyroid clonotypes (frequency above 0.001) were also found in blood, which suggests that blood repertoires may mirror thyroid immune responses. In validation, the model predicted progression to ophthalmopathy a median of roughly 6.2 months before onset, with approximately 70% sensitivity and about 72% specificity. No statistical method was used to fix the sample size in advance, and group allocation was not hidden from the investigators.

The TCR beta CDR3 regions were amplified from the RNA transcripts. A first-round RT-PCR of the TCR CDR3 used the HTBI primer set with the Qiagen OneStep RT-PCR kit. A second multiplex PCR round built the libraries, followed by size selection and purification. Sequencing of the libraries was done on an Illumina HiSeq2000 using paired-end 100 bp reads. The original pipeline was this. SOAPnuke was used to process the raw data, throwing out any read that contained adapters or uncalled bases, had a mean Phred below 15, or lacked an exact constant-primer or identifier match. High-quality paired reads were merged using COPE v1.2.5, and each unique nucleotide sequence was defined as a clonotype. MiTCR v1.1 was used to align the clonotypes against IMGT TRBV, TRBD and TRBJ reference segments. The analysis included only V-J combinations with a frequency above 0.0001, which together covered 99.2% of the repertoires. A TCS score was defined as the ratio of F50 (clonal expansion) to E x V (chaos), with BLOSUM62-based TCRdist applied between CDR3 peptides within each V-J. Welch's t-statistics and random forest reduced several hundred V-J features to 13, which were used in a naive Bayes classifier (R e1071). TCRdb cleaned the public reads at Q25 with fastp, built clones with MiXCR and kept in-frame beta chains. Rows merge per CDR3 protein into single entries with the most common DNA and genes. It is TCRdb's table, rather than the study itself, that gives the V and J calls and clone size. Within this sample are about 640,000 distinct CDR3 sequences, with around 21% of them counted one time only. The ten largest account for about 35% of the sample.

There are a few counts of this clonotype. Its antigen remains unidentified. No much larger clone is present one base from it, and per-base qualities are unavailable. In this chain, TRBV3-1 is recombined with TRBJ2-3, with the D call perhaps TRBD1 or TRBD2, as 5 bases match in each case. The sample was blood. This sequence originates from a man aged 30 to 39 with Graves' ophthalmopathy. The DNA reads as follows: TGTGCCAGCAGCCTAAGAGCGGACATCACGCAGTATTTT. The resulting protein is CASSLRADITQYF.